This T cell receptor (beta chain) emerged from a study of shared clonotypes between healthy human individuals. TCRdb's copy holds only in-frame clones and misses some; the assay was immunoSEQ multiplex PCR. Of about 2 million clones detected, approximately 94% appear once; the ten largest clones hold 0.9% to 1.3%. Overall study results and limits: Clonotype sharing across donors was expected to vary with sequencing depth. Naive subsets generally had larger estimated richness than memory subsets.

It was CD45RO-negative cells, positively selected for CCR7, that made up naive CD8 cells, with terminally differentiated effector memory CD45RA+ cells excluded. Nashville, Tennessee was home to all donors, who were Caucasian adults. As to this clone: The antigen remains undetermined.

The sample comprised naive CD8+ T cells sorted from blood. The receptor comes from a man younger than 30 in good health.

The CDR3 loop is CASSLAAAPFDYTF. As DNA, the CDR3 is TGTGCCAGCAGCTTGGCCGCGGCACCTTTTGACTACACCTTC. The chain links TRBV5-6 to TRBJ1-2; D gene ambiguous. The CDR3 totals 14 residues. Trimming cost V 0 bases and J 10 bases, with 16 bases left between them. CDR1 is SGHDT, CDR2 YYEEEE, per germline.